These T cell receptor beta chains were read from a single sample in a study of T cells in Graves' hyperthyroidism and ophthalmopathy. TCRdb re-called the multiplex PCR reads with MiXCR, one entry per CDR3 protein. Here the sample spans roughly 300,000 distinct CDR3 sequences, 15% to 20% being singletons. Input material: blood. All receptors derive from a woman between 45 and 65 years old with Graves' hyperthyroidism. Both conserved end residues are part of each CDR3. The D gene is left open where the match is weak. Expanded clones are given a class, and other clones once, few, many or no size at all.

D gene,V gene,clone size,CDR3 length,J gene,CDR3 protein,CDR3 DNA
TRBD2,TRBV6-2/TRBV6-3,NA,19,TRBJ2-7,CASQGSGLAGGPNSYEQYF,TGTGCCAGCCAAGGGTCGGGACTAGCGGGAGGGCCAAACTCCTACGAGCAGTACTTC
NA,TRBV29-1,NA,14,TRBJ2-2,CSVEVRGNTGELFF,TGCAGCGTTGAAGTCCGAGGGAACACCGGGGAGCTGTTTTTT
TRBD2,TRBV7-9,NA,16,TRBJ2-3,CASSFPGTSGTDTQYF,TGTGCCAGCAGCTTCCCCGGGACTAGCGGCACAGATACGCAGTATTTT
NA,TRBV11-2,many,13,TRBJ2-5,CASSTLAGEAQYF,TGTGCCAGCAGCACCTTGGCAGGGGAAGCCCAGTACTTC
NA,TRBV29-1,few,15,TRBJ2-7,CSVSHTGVRLYEQYF,TGCAGCGTCTCTCACACGGGAGTCCGATTATACGAGCAGTACTTC
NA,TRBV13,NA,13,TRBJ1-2,CASSLGLGGGYTF,TGTGCCAGCAGCTTAGGCCTAGGTGGAGGCTACACCTTC
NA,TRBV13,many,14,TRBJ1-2,CASSLDRNLYGYTF,TGTGCCAGCAGCTTAGACCGCAACCTCTATGGCTACACCTTC
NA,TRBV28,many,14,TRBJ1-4,CASSLEQGAEKLFF,TGTGCCAGCAGTTTGGAACAGGGAGCTGAAAAACTGTTTTTT
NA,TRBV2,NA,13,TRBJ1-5,CASSESGNQPQHF,TGTGCCAGCAGTGAGTCAGGCAATCAGCCCCAGCATTTT
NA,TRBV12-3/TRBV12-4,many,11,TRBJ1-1,CASRARSEAFF,TGTGCCAGCAGGGCTCGTTCTGAAGCTTTCTTT
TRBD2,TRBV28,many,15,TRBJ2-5,CASSLPGRGRETQYF,TGTGCCAGCAGCTTACCGGGGAGGGGCAGAGAGACCCAGTACTTC
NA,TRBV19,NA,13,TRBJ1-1,CAARRTKDTEAFF,TGTGCCGCCCGTCGAACCAAGGACACTGAAGCTTTCTTT
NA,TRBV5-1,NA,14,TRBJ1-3,CASSPGEAGNTIYF,TGCGCCAGCAGCCCCGGGGAGGCTGGAAACACCATATATTTT
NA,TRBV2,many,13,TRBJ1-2,CASSESGLQGYTF,TGTGCCAGCAGTGAATCGGGTCTTCAGGGCTACACCTTC
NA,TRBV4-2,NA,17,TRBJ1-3,CASSQREPEGSGNTIYF,TGTGCCAGCAGCCAAAGAGAGCCGGAGGGCTCTGGAAACACCATATATTTT
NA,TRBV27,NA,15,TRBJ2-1,CASSFPDVPHNEQFF,TGTGCCAGCAGTTTCCCCGATGTTCCCCACAATGAGCAGTTCTTC
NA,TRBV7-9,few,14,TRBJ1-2,CASSPGTFNYGYTF,TGTGCCAGCAGCCCCGGGACATTCAACTATGGCTACACCTTC
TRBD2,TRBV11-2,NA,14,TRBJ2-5,CASDPGGGWETQYF,TGTGCCAGCGACCCGGGGGGGGGTTGGGAGACCCAGTACTTC
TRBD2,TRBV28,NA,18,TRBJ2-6,CASSGLAGGISGANVLTF,TGTGCCAGCAGTGGACTAGCGGGAGGCATCTCTGGGGCCAACGTCCTGACTTTC
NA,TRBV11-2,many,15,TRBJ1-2,CASSLGGAGDYGYTF,TGTGCCAGCAGCTTAGGAGGGGCCGGGGACTATGGCTACACCTTC
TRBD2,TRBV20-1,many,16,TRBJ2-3,CSAMEGLAANPDTQYF,TGCAGTGCTATGGAGGGACTAGCGGCAAATCCGGATACGCAGTATTTT
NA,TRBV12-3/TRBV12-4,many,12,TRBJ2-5,CASSRTEETQYF,TGTGCCAGCAGTAGAACTGAAGAGACCCAGTACTTC
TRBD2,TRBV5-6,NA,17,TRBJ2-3,CASSSWTSGRAGDTQYF,TGTGCCAGCAGCTCCTGGACTAGCGGGAGAGCGGGAGATACGCAGTATTTT
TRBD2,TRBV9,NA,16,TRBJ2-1,CASSVAAGTSGNEQFF,TGTGCCAGCAGCGTAGCCGCCGGGACTAGCGGGAATGAGCAGTTCTTC